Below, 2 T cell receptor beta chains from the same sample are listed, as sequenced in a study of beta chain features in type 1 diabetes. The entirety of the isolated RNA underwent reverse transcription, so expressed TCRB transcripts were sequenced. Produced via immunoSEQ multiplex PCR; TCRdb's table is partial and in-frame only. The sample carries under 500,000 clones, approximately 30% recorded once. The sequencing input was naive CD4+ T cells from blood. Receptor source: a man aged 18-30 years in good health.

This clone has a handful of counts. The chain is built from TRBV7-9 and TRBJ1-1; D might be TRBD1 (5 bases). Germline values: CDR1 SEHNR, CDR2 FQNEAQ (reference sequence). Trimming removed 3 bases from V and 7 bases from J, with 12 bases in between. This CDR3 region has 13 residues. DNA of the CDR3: TGTGCCAGCAGCTTCTCAGGGTATGATGAAGCTTTCTTT. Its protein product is CASSFSGYDEAFF. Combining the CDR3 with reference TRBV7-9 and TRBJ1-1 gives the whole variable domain DTGVSQNPRHKITKRGQNVTFRCDPISEHNRLYWYRQTLGQGPEFLTYFQNEAQLEKSRLLSDRFSAERPKGSFSTLEIQRTEQGDSAMYLCASSFSGYDEAFFGQGTRLTVV.

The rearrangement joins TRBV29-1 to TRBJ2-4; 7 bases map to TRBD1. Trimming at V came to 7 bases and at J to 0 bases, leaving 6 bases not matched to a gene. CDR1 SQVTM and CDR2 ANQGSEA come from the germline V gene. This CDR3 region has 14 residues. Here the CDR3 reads CSGRGYGAKNIQYF. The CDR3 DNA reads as TGCAGCGGCAGGGGGTACGGAGCCAAAAACATTCAGTACTTC.